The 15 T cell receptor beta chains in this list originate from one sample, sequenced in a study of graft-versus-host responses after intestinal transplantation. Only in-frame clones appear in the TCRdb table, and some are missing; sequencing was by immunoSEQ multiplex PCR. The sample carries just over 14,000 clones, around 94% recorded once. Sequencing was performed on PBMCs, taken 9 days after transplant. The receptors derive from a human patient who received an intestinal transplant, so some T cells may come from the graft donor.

The CDR3 nucleotides are TGTGCCAGCAGCCTTTCGTTCAATGAGCAGTTCTTC. It is translated as CASSLSFNEQFF. The rearrangement links TRBV5-4 to TRBJ2-1; D is ambiguous. The V and J ends lost 4 bases and 6 bases respectively, with 8 bases between them. This CDR3 spans 12 amino acids. Germline V gene sequence: CDR1 SGHNT, CDR2 YYREEE (reference sequence).

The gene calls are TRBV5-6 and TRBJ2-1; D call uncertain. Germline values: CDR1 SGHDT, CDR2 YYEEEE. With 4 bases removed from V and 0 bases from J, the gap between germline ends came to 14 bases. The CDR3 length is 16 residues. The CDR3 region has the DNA TGTGCCAGCAGCAGGCCAGGAATGATCTCCTACAATGAGCAGTTCTTC. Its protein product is CASSRPGMISYNEQFF.

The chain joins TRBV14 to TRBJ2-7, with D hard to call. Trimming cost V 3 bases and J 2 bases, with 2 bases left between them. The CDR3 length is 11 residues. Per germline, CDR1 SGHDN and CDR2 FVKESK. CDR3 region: CASSHAYEQYF. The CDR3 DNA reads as TGTGCCAGCAGCCATGCCTACGAGCAGTACTTC.

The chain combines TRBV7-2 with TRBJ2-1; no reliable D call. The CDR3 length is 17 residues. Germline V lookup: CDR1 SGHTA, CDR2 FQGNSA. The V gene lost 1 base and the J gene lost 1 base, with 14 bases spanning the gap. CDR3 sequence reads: CASSLVSPPRSYNEQFF. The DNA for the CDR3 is TGTGCCAGCAGCTTAGTTTCCCCCCCCAGATCCTACAATGAGCAGTTCTTC. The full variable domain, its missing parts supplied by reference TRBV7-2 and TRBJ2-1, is GAGVSQSPSNKVTEKGKDVELRCDPISGHTALYWYRQSLGQGLEFLIYFQGNSAPDKSGLPSDRFSAERTGGSVSTLTIQRTQQEDSAVYLCASSLVSPPRSYNEQFFGPGTRLTVL.

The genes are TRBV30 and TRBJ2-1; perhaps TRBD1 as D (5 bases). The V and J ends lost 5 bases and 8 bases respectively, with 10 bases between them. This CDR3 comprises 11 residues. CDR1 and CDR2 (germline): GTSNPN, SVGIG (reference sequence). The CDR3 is CAWQGLDEQFF. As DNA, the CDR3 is TGTGCCTGGCAGGGTCTCGATGAGCAGTTCTTC.

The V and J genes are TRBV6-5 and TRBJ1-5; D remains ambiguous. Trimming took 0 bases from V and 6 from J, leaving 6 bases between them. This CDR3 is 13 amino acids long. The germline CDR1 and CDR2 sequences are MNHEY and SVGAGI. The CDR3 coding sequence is TGTGCCAGCAGTTACTCGGAGGGTCAGCCCCAGCATTTT. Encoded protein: CASSYSEGQPQHF.

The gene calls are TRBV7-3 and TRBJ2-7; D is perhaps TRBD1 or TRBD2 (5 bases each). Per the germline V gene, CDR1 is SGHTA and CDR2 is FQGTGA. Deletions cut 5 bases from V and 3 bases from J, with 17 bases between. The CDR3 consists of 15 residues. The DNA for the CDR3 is TGTGCCAGCAGCCTATTCAAAGGGGACCGCTACGAGCAGTACTTC. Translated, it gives CASSLFKGDRYEQYF.

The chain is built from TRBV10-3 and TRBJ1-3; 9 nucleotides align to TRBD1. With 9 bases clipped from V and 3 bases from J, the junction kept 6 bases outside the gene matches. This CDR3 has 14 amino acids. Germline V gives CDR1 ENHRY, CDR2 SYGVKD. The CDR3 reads CAISQGAGGNTIYF. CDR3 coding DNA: TGTGCCATTTCACAGGGGGCCGGTGGAAACACCATATATTTT.

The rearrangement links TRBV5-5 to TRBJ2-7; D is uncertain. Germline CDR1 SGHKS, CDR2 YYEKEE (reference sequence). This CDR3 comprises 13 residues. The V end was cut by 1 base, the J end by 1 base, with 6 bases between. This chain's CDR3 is CASSLRVSYEQYF. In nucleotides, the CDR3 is TGTGCCAGCAGCTTGCGGGTTTCCTACGAGCAGTACTTC.

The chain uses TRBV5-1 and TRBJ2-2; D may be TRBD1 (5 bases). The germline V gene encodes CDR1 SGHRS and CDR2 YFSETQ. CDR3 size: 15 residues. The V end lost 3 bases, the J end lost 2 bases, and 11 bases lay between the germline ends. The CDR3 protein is CASSSYDSNTGELFF. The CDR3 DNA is TGCGCCAGCAGCTCCTATGACAGCAACACCGGGGAGCTGTTTTTT. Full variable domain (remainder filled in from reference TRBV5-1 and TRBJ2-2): KAGVTQTPRYLIKTRGQQVTLSCSPISGHRSVSWYQQTPGQGLQFLFEYFSETQRNKGNFPGRFSGRQFSNSRSEMNVSTLELGDSALYLCASSSYDSNTGELFFGEGSRLTVL.

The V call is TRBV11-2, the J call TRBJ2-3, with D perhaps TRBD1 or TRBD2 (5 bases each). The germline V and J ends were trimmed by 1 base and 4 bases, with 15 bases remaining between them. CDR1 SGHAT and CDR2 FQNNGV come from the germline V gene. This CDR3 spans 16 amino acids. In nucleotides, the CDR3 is TGTGCCAGCAGCTTAGGAGGGGTCGGGATCTCAGATACGCAGTATTTT. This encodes CASSLGGVGISDTQYF.

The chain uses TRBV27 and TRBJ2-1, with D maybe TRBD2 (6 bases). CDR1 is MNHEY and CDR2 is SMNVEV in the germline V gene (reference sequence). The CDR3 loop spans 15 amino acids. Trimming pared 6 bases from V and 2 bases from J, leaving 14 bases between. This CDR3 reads CASSLGGTTYNEQFF. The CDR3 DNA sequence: TGTGCCAGCAGCCTCGGAGGGACCACCTACAATGAGCAGTTCTTC.

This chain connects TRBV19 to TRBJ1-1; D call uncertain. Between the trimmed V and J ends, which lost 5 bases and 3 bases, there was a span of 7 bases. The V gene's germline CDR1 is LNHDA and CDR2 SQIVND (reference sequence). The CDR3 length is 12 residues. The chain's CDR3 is CASSGVYTEAFF. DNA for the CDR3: TGTGCCAGTAGTGGTGTGTACACTGAAGCTTTCTTT.

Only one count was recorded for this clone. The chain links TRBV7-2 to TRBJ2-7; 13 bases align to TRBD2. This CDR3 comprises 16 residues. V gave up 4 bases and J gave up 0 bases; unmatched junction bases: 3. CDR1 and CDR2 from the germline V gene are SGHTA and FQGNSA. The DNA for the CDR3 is TGTGCCAGCAGCTCCTGGACTAGCGGGAGCTCCTACGAGCAGTACTTC. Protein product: CASSSWTSGSSYEQYF.

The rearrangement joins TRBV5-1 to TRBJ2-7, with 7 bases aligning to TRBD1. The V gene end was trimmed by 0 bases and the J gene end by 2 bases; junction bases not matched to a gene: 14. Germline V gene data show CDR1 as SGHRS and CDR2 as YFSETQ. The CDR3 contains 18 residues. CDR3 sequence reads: CASSLGAGGAPRTYEQYF. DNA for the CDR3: TGCGCCAGCAGCTTGGGGGCAGGGGGTGCACCCAGGACCTACGAGCAGTACTTC.